This TCR beta chain is drawn from a study of early T cells in non-severe SARS-CoV-2 infection. Unique molecular identifiers were affixed to single, distinct cDNA molecules. One entry per CDR3 protein results from TCRdb running MiXCR on the 5' RACE reads. This sample has around 46,000 distinct CDR3 sequences, with around 5.6% found just once. The CDR3 runs 13 residues. V lost 3 bases and J 3 bases, leaving 5 bases between the germline ends. This clonotype has at least ten counts. V and J are TRBV12-3 or TRBV12-4 and TRBJ1-4, with TRBD1 as a possible D gene (5 bases). Sequencing used whole blood. This sequence originates from an adult who was a healthcare worker with PCR-confirmed SARS-CoV-2 infection or an uninfected control (not recorded which). This chain's CDR3 is CASSLTANEKLFF. CDR3 in DNA: TGTGCCAGCAGTTTGACAGCTAATGAAAAACTGTTTTTT.